This T cell receptor (beta chain) comes out of a study of control samples from healthy donors and cancer patients. Trimming stripped 0 bases from V and 7 bases from J, with 1 base between. Germline V gene lookup returns CDR1 SGHDT and CDR2 YYEEEE. The length of the CDR3 is 11 residues. The repertoire was sequenced with immunoSEQ multiplex PCR; TCRdb's copy has only in-frame clones and lacks some. This table holds more than 110,000 clones, 88% found once. This chain uses TRBV5-6 with TRBJ1-4; D gene unclear. Sequences were obtained from blood. This clonotype was sampled from a woman in her twenties or thirties in good health. CDR3 protein: CASSLGEKLFF. The CDR3 nucleotides read TGTGCCAGCAGCTTGGGTGAAAAACTGTTTTTT.